This T cell receptor beta chain was sequenced during a study of blood T cell repertoires in COVID-19. Study-level information: There were acute and convalescent COVID-19 samples, and they came from the United States, Italy and Spain.

Researchers sorted participants into cohorts using their self-reported clinical history. As handled by the study authors: Amplified reference gene primers provided the basis for estimating nucleated cell counts. The protocol was immunoSEQ multiplex PCR, while the TCRdb copy is restricted to in-frame clones and leaves out a portion. Clone size and the V and J calls come from that table; the DNA yielded D and trimming. The data show more than 150,000 clones, roughly three quarters seen once. CDR1 is SEHNR, CDR2 FQNEAQ, per germline (reference sequence). The CDR3 extends over 18 amino acids. V was clipped by 5 bases and J by 2 bases, with 24 bases between them.

The rearrangement uses TRBV7-9 and TRBJ1-1; possible D gene TRBD1, 5 bases. The sequencing input was PBMCs or T cells enriched from blood (not recorded which). The sequence derives from a man aged 60 to 75 who had been exposed to COVID-19. CDR3 sequence (DNA): TGTGCCAGCAGCCCAGAGGTCCGAGGCGGGGCGATAAACACTGAAGCTTTCTTT. Protein: CASSPEVRGGAINTEAFF.